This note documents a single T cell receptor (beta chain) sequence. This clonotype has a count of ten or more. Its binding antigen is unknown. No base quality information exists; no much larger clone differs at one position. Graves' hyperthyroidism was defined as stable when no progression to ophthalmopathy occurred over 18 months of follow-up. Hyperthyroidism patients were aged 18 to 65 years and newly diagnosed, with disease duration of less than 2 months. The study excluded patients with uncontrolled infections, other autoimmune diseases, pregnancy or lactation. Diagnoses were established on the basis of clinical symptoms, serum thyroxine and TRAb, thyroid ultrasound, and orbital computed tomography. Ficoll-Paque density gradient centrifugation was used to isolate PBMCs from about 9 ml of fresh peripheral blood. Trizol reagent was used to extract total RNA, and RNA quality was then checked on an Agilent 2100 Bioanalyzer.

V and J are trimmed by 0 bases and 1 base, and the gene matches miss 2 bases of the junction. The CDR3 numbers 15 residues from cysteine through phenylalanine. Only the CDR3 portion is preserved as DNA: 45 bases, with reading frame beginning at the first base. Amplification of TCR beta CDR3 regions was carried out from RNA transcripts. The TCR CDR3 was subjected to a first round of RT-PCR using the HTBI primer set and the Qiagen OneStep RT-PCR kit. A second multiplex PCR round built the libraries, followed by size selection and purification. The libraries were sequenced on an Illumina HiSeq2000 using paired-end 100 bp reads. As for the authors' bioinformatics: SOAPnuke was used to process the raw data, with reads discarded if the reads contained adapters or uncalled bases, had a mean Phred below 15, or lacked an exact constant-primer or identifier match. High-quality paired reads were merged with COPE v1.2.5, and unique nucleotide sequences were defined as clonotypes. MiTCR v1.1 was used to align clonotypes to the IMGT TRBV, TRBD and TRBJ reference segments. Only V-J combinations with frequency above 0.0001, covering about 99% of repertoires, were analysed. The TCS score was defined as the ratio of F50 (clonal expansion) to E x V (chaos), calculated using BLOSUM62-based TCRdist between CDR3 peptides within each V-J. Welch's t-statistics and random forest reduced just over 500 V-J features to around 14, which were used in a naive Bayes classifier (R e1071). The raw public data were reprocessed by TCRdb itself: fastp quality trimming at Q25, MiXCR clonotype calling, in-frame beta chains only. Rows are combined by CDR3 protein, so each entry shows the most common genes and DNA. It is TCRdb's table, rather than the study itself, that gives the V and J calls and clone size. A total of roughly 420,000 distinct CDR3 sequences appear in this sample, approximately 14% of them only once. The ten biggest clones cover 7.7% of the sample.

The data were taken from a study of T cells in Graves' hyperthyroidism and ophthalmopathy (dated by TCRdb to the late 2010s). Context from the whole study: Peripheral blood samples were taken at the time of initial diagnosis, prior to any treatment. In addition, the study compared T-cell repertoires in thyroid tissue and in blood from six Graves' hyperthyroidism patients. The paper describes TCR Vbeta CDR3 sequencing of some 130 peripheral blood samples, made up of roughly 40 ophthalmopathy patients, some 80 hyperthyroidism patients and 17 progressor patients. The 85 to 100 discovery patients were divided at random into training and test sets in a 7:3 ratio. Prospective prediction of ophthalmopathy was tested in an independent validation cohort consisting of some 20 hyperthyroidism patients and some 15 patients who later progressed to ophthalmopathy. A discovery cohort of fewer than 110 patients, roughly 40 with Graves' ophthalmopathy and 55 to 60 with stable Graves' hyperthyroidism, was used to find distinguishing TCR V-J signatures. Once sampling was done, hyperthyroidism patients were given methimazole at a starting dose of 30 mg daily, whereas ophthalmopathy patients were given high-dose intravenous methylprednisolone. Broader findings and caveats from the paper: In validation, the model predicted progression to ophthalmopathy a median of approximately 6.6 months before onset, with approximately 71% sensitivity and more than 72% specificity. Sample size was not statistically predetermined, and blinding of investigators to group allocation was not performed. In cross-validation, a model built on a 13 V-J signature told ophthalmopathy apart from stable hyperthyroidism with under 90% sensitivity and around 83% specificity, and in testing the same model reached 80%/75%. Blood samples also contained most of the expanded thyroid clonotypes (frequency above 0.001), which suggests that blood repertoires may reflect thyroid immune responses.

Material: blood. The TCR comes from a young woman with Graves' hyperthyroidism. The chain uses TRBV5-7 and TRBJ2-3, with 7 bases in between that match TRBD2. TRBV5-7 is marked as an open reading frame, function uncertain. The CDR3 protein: CASSLVLAGTDTQYF. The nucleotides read TGTGCCAGCAGCTTGGTTCTAGCGGGCACAGATACGCAGTATTTT.